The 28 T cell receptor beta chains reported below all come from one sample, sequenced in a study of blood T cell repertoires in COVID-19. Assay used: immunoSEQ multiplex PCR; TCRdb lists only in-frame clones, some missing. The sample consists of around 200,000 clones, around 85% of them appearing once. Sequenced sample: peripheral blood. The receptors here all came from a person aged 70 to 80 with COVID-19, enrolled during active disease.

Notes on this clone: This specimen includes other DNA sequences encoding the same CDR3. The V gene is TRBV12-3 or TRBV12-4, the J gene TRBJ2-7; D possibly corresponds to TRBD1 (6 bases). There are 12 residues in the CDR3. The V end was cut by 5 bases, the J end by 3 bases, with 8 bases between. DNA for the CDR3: TGTGCCAGCAGTCAACAGGGCTACGAGCAGTACTTC. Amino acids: CASSQQGYEQYF.

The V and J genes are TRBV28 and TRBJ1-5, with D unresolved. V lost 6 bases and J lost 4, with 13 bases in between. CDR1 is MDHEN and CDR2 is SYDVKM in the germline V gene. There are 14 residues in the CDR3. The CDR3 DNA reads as TGTGCCAGCAGAGGGCCCCGGAGGAATCAGCCCCAGCATTTT. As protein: CASRGPRRNQPQHF. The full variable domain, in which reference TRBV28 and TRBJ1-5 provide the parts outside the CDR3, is DVKVTQSSRYLVKRTGEKVFLECVQDMDHENMFWYRQDPGLGLRLIYFSYDVKMKEKGDIPEGYSVSREKKERFSLILESASTNQTSMYLCASRGPRRNQPQHFGDGTRLSIL.

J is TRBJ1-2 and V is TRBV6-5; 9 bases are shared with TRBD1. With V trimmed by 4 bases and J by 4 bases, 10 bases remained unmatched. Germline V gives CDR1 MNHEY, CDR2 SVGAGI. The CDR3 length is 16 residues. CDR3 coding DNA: TGTGCCAGCAGTTTATGGCCGGGACAGGGAGTCTATGGCTACACCTTC. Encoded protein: CASSLWPGQGVYGYTF.

The CDR3 loop is CASSQDSRGRTEAFF. The CDR3 nucleotides are TGCGCCAGCAGCCAAGATTCCAGGGGGAGGACTGAAGCTTTCTTT. This rearrangement joins TRBV4-3 to TRBJ1-1, with 7 bases aligning to TRBD1. Germline lookup yields CDR1 LGHNA and CDR2 YSLEER. The CDR3 runs to 15 residues. Trimming took 0 bases from V and 5 from J; bases not matched to a gene: 6.

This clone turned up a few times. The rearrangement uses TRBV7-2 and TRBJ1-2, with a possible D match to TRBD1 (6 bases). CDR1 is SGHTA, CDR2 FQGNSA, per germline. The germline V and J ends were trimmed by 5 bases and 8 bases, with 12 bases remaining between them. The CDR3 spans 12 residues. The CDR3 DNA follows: TGTGCCAGCAGCCAGCCAGGGGAAGGCTACACCTTC. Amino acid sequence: CASSQPGEGYTF.

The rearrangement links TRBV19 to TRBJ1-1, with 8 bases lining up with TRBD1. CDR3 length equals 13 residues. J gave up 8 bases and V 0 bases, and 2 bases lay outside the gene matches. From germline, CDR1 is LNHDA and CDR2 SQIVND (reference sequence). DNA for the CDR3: TGTGCCAGTAGTATAGATCGGGACAGGGAAGCTTTCTTT. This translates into CASSIDRDREAFF.

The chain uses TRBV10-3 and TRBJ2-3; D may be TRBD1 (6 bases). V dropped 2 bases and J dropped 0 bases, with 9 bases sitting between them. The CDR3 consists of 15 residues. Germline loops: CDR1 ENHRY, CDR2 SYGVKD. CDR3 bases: TGTGCCATCAGTGAGGGCAGGGGAAGCACAGATACGCAGTATTTT. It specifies CAISEGRGSTDTQYF.

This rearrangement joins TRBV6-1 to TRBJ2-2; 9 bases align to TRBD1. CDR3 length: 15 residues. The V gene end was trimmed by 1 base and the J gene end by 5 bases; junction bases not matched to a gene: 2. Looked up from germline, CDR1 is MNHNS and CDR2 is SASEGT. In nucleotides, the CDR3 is TGTGCCAGCAGTGAAGTGGACAGGGGTACCGGGGAGCTGTTTTTT. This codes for CASSEVDRGTGELFF.

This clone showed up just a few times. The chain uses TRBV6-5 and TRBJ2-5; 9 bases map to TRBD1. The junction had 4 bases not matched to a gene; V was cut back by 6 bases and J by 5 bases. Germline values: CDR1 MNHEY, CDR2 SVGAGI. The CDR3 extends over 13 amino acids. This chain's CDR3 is CASRGQGWETQYF. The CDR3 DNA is TGTGCCAGCAGAGGACAGGGGTGGGAGACCCAGTACTTC.

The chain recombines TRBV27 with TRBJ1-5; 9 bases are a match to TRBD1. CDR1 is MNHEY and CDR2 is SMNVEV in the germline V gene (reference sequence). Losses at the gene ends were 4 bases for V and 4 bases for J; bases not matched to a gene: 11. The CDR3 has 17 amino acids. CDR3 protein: CASSSYKDRGENQPQHF. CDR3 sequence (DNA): TGTGCCAGCAGTTCTTATAAAGACAGGGGGGAAAATCAGCCCCAGCATTTT.

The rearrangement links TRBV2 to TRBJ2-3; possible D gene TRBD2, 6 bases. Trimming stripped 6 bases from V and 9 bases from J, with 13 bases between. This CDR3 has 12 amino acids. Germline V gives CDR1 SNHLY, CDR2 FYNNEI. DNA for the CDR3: TGTGCCAGCAGACTGACTAGTGCCACGCAGTATTTT. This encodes CASRLTSATQYF.

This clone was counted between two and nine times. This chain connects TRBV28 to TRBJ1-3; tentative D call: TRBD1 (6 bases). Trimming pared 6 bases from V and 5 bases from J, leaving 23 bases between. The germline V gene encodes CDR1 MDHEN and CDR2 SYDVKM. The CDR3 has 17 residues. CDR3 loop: CASRGAGVALSRNTIYF. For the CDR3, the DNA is TGTGCCAGCAGGGGGGCTGGCGTTGCCCTATCTCGAAACACCATATATTTT. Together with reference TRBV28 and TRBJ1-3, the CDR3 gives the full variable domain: DVKVTQSSRYLVKRTGEKVFLECVQDMDHENMFWYRQDPGLGLRLIYFSYDVKMKEKGDIPEGYSVSREKKERFSLILESASTNQTSMYLCASRGAGVALSRNTIYFGEGSWLTVV.

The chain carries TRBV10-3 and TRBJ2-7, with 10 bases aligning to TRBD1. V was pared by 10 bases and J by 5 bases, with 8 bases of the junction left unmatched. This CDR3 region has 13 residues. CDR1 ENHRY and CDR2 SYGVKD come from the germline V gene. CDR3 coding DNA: TGTGCCACTACCGGGACAGGGGTCGACGAGCAGTACTTC. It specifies CATTGTGVDEQYF.

CDR3 residues: CASSHRSGGTNEKLFF. CDR3 nucleotide sequence: TGTGCCAGCAGTCACCGCTCAGGGGGGACTAATGAAAAACTGTTTTTT. This sequence joins TRBV28 and TRBJ1-4; 7 bases match TRBD1. The germline V gene has CDR1 MDHEN and CDR2 SYDVKM. The CDR3 sequence is 16 residues long. V was pared by 5 bases and J by 2 bases, with 8 bases of the junction left unmatched.

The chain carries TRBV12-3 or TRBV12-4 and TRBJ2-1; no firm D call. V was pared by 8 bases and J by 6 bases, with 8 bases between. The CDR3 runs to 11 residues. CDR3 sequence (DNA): TGTGCCAGCGCAGAGGCCAATGAGCAGTTCTTC. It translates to CASAEANEQFF.

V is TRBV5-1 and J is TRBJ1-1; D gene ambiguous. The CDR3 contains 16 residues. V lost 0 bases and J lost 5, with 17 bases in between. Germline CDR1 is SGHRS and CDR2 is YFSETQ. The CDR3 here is CASSLEWRTPETEAFF. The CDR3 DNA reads TGCGCCAGCAGCTTGGAATGGAGGACGCCGGAAACTGAAGCTTTCTTT.

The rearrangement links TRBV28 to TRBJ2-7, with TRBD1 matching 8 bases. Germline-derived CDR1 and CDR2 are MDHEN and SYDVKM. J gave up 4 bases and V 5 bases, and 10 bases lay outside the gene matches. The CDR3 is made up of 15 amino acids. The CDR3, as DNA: TGTGCCAGCAGTCTCGTTAGGACAGGGAATTACGAGCAGTACTTC. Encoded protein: CASSLVRTGNYEQYF.

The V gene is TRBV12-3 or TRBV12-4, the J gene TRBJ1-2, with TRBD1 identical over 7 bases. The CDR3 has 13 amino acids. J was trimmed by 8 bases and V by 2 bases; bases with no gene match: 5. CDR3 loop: CASSLSGGNGYTF. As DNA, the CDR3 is TGTGCCAGCAGTTTATCAGGGGGAAACGGCTACACCTTC.

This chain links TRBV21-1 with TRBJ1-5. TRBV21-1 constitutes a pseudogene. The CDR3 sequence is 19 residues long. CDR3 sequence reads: CASSKFLMEGRGENQPQHF. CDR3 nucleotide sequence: TGTGCCAGCAGCAAATTCCTGATGGAGGGAAGGGGTGAGAATCAGCCCCAGCATTTT.

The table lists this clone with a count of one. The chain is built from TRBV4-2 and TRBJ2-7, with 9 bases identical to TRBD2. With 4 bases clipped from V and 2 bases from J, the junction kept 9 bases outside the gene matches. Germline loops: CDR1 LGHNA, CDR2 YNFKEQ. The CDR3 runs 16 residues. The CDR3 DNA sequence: TGTGCCAGCAGCCCCTCTAAGACTAGCGGAGCCTACGAGCAGTACTTC. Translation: CASSPSKTSGAYEQYF.

The CDR3 loop reads CASSEQNSPLHF. Written as DNA, the CDR3 is TGTGCCAGCAGTGAGCAGAATTCACCCCTCCACTTT. The chain is built from TRBV2 and TRBJ1-6, with D unclear. The CDR3 is 12 residues long. V was cut by 3 bases and J by 7 bases, with 4 bases left in between. The V gene's germline CDR1 is SNHLY and CDR2 FYNNEI.

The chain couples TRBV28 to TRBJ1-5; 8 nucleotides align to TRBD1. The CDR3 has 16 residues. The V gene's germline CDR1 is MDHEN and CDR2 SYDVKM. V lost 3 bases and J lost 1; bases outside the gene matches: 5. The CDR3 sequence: CASSFTGQGSNQPQHF. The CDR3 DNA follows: TGTGCCAGCAGTTTCACTGGACAGGGAAGCAATCAGCCCCAGCATTTT.

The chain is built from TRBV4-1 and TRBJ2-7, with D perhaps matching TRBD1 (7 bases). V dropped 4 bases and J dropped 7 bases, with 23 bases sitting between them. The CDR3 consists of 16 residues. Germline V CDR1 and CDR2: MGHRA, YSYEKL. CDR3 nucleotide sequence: TGCGCCAGCAGCCCATTACAGGGGTCTACCGCGGGGGAGCAGTACTTC. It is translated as CASSPLQGSTAGEQYF.

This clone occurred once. CDR3 sequence: CASSNGLLPYEQYF. CDR3 nucleotides: TGTGCCAGTAGTAACGGACTTTTACCCTACGAGCAGTACTTC. The rearrangement joins TRBV19 to TRBJ2-7; D might be TRBD2 (5 bases). Germline CDR1 and CDR2: LNHDA and SQIVND (reference sequence). The CDR3 contains 14 residues. The V end was cut by 4 bases, the J end by 2 bases, with 12 bases between.

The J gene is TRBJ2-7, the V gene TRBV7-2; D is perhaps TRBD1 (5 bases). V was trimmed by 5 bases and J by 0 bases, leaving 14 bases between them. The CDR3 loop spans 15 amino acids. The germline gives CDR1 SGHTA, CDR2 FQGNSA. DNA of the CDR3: TGTGCCAGCAGCCCAGGACACCTTAGCTCCTACGAGCAGTACTTC. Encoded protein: CASSPGHLSSYEQYF.

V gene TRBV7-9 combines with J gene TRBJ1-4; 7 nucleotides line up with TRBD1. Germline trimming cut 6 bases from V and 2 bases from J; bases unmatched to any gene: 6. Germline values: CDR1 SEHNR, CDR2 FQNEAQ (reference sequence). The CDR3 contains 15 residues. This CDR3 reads CASSHDRDTNEKLFF. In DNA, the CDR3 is TGTGCCAGCAGTCATGACAGGGATACTAATGAAAAACTGTTTTTT. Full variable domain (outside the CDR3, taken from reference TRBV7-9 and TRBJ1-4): DTGVSQNPRHKITKRGQNVTFRCDPISEHNRLYWYRQTLGQGPEFLTYFQNEAQLEKSRLLSDRFSAERPKGSFSTLEIQRTEQGDSAMYLCASSHDRDTNEKLFFGSGTQLSVL.

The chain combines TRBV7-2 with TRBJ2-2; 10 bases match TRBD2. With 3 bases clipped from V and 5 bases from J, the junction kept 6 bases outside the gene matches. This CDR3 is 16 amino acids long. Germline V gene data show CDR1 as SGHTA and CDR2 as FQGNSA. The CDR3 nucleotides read TGTGCCAGCAGCTTTTCGATAGCGGGAGGAACCGGGGAGCTGTTTTTT. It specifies CASSFSIAGGTGELFF.

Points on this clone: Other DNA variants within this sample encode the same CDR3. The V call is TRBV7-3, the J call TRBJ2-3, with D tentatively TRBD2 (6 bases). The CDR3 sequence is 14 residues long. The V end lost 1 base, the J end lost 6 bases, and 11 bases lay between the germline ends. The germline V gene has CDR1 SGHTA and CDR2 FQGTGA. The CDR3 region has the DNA TGTGCCAGCAGCTTAAGGGGCGGGGAGGATACGCAGTATTTT. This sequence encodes CASSLRGGEDTQYF.